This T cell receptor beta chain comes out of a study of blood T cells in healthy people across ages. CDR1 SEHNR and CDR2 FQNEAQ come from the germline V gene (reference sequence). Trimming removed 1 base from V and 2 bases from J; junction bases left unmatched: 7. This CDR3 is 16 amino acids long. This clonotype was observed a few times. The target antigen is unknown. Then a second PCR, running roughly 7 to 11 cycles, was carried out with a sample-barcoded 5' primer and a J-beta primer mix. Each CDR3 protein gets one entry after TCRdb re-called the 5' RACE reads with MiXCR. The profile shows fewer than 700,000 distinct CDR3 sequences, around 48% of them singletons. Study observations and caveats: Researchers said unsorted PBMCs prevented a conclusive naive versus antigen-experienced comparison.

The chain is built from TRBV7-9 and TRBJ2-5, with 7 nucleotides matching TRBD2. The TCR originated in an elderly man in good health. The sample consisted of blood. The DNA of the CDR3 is TGTGCCAGCAGCTTAGTCGGGTCTAGCGGACAAGAGACCCAGTACTTC. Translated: CASSLVGSSGQETQYF.